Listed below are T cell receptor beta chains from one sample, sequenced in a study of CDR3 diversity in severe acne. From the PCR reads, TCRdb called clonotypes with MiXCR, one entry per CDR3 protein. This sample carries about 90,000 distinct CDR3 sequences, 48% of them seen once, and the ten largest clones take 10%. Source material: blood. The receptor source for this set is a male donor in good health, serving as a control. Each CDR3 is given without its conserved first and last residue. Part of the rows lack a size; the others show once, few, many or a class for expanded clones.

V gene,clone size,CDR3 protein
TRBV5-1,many,ASSLLQPGPGTEAF
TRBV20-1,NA,SALWTSGSLHNEQF
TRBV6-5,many,ASSYGEGPYEQY
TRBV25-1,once,ASSLAGVGNEQF
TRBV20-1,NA,SASQGGTLGEPQH
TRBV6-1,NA,ASGSLQGESYT
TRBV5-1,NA,ASSPRARYT
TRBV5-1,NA,ASSLGRQLNTEAF
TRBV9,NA,ASSVGPTSGVSTDTQY
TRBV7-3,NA,ASSAIRGTGELF
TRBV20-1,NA,SARDFGQGFGYT
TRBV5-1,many,ASSWETGYTDTQY
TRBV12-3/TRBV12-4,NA,ASSLADSLNTGEHSNQPQH
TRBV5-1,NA,ASSPARSMNTGELF
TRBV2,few,ASSFPSGSLQETQY